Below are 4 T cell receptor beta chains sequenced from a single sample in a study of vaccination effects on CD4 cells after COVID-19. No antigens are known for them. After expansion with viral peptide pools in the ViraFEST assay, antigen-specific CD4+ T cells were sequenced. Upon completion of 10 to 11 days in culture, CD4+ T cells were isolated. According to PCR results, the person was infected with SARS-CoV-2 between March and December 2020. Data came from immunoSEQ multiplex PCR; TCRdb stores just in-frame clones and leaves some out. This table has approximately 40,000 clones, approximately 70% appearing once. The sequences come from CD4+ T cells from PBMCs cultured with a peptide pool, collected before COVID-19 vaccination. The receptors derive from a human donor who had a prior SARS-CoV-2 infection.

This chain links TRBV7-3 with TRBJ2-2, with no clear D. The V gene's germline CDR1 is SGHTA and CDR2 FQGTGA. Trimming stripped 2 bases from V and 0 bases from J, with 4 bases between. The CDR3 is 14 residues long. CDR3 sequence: CASSLGANTGELFF. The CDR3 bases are TGTGCCAGCAGCTTAGGCGCGAACACCGGGGAGCTGTTTTTT.

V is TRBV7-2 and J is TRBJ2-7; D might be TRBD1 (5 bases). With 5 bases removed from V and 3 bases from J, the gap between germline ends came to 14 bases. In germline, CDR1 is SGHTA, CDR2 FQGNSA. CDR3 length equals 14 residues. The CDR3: CASSQGTTIYEQYF. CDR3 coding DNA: TGTGCCAGCAGCCAGGGAACGACGATCTACGAGCAGTACTTC.

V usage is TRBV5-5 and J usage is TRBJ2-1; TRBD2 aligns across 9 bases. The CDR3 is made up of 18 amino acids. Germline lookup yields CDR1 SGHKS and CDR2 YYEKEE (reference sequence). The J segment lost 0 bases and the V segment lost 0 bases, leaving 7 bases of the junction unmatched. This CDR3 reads CASSLAPSGNPSYNEQFF. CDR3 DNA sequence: TGTGCCAGCAGCTTGGCACCTAGCGGGAACCCCTCCTACAATGAGCAGTTCTTC.

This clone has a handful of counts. The CDR3 DNA reads as TGTGCCAGCAGCGCGGGGGGCCACAATGAGCAGTTCTTC. It yields the protein CASSAGGHNEQFF. This rearrangement joins TRBV7-3 to TRBJ2-1; 8 bases line up with TRBD2. From germline, CDR1 is SGHTA and CDR2 FQGTGA. J was trimmed by 5 bases and V by 5 bases; bases with no gene match: 2. The CDR3 contains 13 residues.